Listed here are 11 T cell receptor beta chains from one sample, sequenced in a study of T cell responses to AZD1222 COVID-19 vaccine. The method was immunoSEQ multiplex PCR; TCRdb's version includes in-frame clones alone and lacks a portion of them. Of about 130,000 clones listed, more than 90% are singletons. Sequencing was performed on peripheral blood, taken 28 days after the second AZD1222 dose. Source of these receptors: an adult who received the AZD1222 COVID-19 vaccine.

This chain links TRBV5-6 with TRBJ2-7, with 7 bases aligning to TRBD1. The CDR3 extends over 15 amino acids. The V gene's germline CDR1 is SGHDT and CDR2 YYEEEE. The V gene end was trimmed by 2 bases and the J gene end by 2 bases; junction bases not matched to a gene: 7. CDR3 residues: CASSLLPGGAYEQYF. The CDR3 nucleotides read TGTGCCAGCAGCTTATTACCAGGGGGTGCCTACGAGCAGTACTTC.

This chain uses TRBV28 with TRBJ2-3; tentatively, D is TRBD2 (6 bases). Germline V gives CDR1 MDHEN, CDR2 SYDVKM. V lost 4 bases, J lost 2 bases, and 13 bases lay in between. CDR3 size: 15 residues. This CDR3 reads CASSWRELPTDTQYF. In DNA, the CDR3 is TGTGCCAGCAGTTGGAGGGAGCTCCCCACAGATACGCAGTATTTT.

CDR3 in DNA: TGTGCCAGCAGCTCGGACAGGGGGTACGAGCAGTACTTC. Its protein is CASSSDRGYEQYF. V usage is TRBV11-1 and J usage is TRBJ2-7, with 10 bases identical to TRBD1. The germline gives CDR1 SGHAT, CDR2 FQDESV (reference sequence). The CDR3 extends over 13 amino acids. The V and J ends lost 4 bases and 4 bases, in that order; junction bases with no gene match: 1.

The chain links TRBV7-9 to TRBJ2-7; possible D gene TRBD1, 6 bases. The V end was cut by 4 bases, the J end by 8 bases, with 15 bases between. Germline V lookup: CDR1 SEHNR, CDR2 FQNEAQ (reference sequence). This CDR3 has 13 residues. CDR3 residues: CASSSSNRDKQYF. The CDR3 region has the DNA TGTGCCAGCAGCTCCTCAAACAGGGATAAGCAGTACTTC.

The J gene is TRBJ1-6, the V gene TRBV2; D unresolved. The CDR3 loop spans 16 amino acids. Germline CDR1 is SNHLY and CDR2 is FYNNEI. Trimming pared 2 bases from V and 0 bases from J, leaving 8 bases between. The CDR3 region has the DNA TGTGCCAGCAGTGAACGTACGAGCTCCTATAATTCACCCCTCCACTTT. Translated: CASSERTSSYNSPLHF.

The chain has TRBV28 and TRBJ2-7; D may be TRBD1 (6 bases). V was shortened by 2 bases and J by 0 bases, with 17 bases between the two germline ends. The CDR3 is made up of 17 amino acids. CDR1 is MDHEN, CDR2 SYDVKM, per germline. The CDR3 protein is CASSLTLGTPSSYEQYF. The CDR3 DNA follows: TGTGCCAGCAGTTTAACCCTCGGGACACCCAGCTCCTACGAGCAGTACTTC.

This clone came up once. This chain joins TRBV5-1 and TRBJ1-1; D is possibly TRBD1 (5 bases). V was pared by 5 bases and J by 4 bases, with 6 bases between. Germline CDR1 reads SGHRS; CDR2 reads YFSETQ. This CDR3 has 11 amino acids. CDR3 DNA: TGCGCCAGCAGGAGGGGCACTGAAGCTTTCTTT. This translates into CASRRGTEAFF.

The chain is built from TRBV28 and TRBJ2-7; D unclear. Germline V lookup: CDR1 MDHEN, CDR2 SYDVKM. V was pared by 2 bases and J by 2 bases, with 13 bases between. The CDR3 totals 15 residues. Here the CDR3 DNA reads TGTGCCAGCAGTTTAAGGCGCCAGGCCACCTACGAGCAGTACTTC. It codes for CASSLRRQATYEQYF.

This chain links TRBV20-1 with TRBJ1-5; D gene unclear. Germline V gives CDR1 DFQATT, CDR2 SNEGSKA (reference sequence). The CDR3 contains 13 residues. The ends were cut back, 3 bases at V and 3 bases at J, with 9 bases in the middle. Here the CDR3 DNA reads TGCAGTGCTAGTTTAGGCACCAATCAGCCCCAGCATTTT. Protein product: CSASLGTNQPQHF.

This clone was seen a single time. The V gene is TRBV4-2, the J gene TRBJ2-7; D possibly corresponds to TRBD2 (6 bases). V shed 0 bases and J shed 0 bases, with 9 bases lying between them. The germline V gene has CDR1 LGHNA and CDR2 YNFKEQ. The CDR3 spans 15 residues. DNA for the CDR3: TGTGCCAGCAGCCAAGAGGGGACTGACTCCTACGAGCAGTACTTC. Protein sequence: CASSQEGTDSYEQYF.

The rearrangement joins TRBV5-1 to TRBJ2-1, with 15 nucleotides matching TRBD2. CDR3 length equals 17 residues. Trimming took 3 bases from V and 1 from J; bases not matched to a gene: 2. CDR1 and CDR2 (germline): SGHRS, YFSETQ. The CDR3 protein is CASSSGLAGGSYNEQFF. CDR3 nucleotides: TGCGCCAGCAGCTCGGGACTAGCGGGAGGATCCTACAATGAGCAGTTCTTC.